A single sample gave rise to the 22 T cell receptor beta chains below, sequenced in a study of CD8 T cells in Susac syndrome. Random hexamers served to reverse transcribe roughly 0.45 to 1 ug RNA. One entry per CDR3 protein, called by TCRdb with MiXCR from the immunoSEQ multiplex PCR reads. The repertoire has some 240,000 distinct CDR3 sequences, 90% to 97% of them found once; the top ten carry less than 0.11%. The sequenced material came from CD4+ T cells from PBMCs. These receptors were obtained from a human donor with Susac syndrome.

This chain links TRBV4-1 with TRBJ1-1; no firm D call. The CDR3 is made up of 13 amino acids. The germline gives CDR1 MGHRA, CDR2 YSYEKL. Between the trimmed V and J ends, which lost 1 base and 8 bases, there was a span of 11 bases. The CDR3 region is CASSQGVNLEAFF. DNA of the CDR3: TGCGCCAGCAGCCAAGGGGTAAATTTGGAAGCTTTCTTT.

This rearrangement joins TRBV7-3 to TRBJ2-5; D might be TRBD2 (6 bases). Trimming stripped 4 bases from V and 5 bases from J, with 17 bases between. CDR3 size: 15 residues. Germline loops: CDR1 SGHTA, CDR2 FQGTGA. Here the CDR3 reads CASSSRAGRVETQYF. CDR3 sequence (DNA): TGTGCCAGCAGCTCCCGGGCGGGAAGAGTGGAGACCCAGTACTTC.

The chain combines TRBV4-2 with TRBJ1-2; D is unclear. Germline assignment: CDR1 LGHNA and CDR2 YNFKEQ. The V end lost 0 bases, the J end lost 3 bases, and 11 bases lay between the germline ends. This CDR3 contains 15 residues. CDR3 sequence (DNA): TGTGCCAGCAGCCAAGAGGGGATTGGGGACTATGGCTACACCTTC. Protein: CASSQEGIGDYGYTF.

The table lists this clonotype with a count of one. The chain employs TRBV29-1 and TRBJ2-3; the match to TRBD2 covers 12 bases. Trimming removed 5 bases from V and 0 bases from J; junction bases left unmatched: 6. The germline gives CDR1 SQVTM, CDR2 ANQGSEA. This CDR3 region has 16 residues. CDR3 in amino acids: CSVLGGTSGSTDTQYF. CDR3 nucleotides: TGCAGCGTTCTCGGAGGGACTAGCGGGAGCACAGATACGCAGTATTTT.

This clonotype was detected once. The chain uses TRBV30 and TRBJ2-3, with D perhaps matching TRBD1 (5 bases). The length of the CDR3 is 14 residues. Trimming took 1 base from V and 1 from J, leaving 9 bases between them. The germline CDR1 and CDR2 sequences are GTSNPN and SVGIG (reference sequence). The CDR3 DNA follows: TGTGCCTGGAGTGCAGGGTTGGGCACAGATACGCAGTATTTT. This gives the protein CAWSAGLGTDTQYF.

The chain combines TRBV20-1 with TRBJ2-5; D gene uncertain. Trimming stripped 1 base from V and 2 bases from J, with 17 bases between. The CDR3 length is 16 residues. Germline assignment: CDR1 DFQATT and CDR2 SNEGSKA (reference sequence). The CDR3 coding sequence is TGCAGTGCTAGAGGGGTTCTGGCAACGAATCAAGAGACCCAGTACTTC. Translated, it gives CSARGVLATNQETQYF.

The chain carries TRBV11-2 and TRBJ2-3, with 7 bases that match TRBD1. Germline V gene lookup returns CDR1 SGHAT and CDR2 FQNNGV. Trimming at V came to 4 bases and at J to 6 bases, leaving 13 bases not matched to a gene. The CDR3 extends over 16 amino acids. As DNA, the CDR3 is TGTGCCAGCAGCTCCCTTAGGGACAGTGCGTTGGATACGCAGTATTTT. The encoded protein is CASSSLRDSALDTQYF.

The J gene is TRBJ1-5, the V gene TRBV3-1; D not resolved. Trimming removed 0 bases from V and 4 bases from J, with 7 bases in between. CDR3 size: 14 residues. The V gene's germline CDR1 is LGHDT and CDR2 YNNKEL (reference sequence). The CDR3 reads CASSQERKNQPQHF. The DNA of the CDR3 is TGTGCCAGCAGCCAAGAGAGGAAGAATCAGCCCCAGCATTTT.

The CDR3 nucleotides read TGTGCCAGCAGTGAAAGGGACTCAGCCAAAAACATTCAGTACTTC. This translates into CASSERDSAKNIQYF. The V gene is TRBV12-3 or TRBV12-4, the J gene TRBJ2-4; TRBD2 is a possible D gene (6 bases). Between the trimmed V and J ends, which lost 5 bases and 0 bases, there was a span of 11 bases. CDR3 length equals 15 residues.

This clonotype appeared a single time. The chain is built from TRBV20-1 and TRBJ1-4; D not resolved. The V end was cut by 3 bases, the J end by 7 bases, with 21 bases between. Germline CDR1 is DFQATT and CDR2 is SNEGSKA (reference sequence). The CDR3 runs to 16 residues. The CDR3 DNA reads TGCAGTGCTAGCATGACGGAGGGAGGTTTCTTTGAAAAACTGTTTTTT. Amino acids: CSASMTEGGFFEKLFF.

The chain recombines TRBV3-1 with TRBJ2-5; D is unresolved. The V end lost 8 bases, the J end lost 5 bases, and 9 bases lay between the germline ends. The CDR3 runs to 11 residues. Per germline, CDR1 LGHDT and CDR2 YNNKEL (reference sequence). CDR3 amino acids: CASGRMETQYF. DNA for the CDR3: TGTGCCAGCGGCAGGATGGAGACCCAGTACTTC.

The chain uses TRBV5-1 and TRBJ1-1, with a tentative D call TRBD1 (5 bases). There are 15 residues in the CDR3. V was trimmed by 0 bases and J by 0 bases, leaving 9 bases between them. The V gene's germline CDR1 is SGHRS and CDR2 YFSETQ. CDR3 sequence reads: CASSLAGPMNTEAFF. The DNA of the CDR3 is TGCGCCAGCAGCTTGGCAGGGCCAATGAACACTGAAGCTTTCTTT.

The chain couples TRBV5-1 to TRBJ2-1; either TRBD1 or TRBD2 may fit D (5 bases each). This CDR3 has 14 amino acids. Trimming shortened V by 8 bases and J by 6 bases, and 18 bases separated the two germline ends. Germline V gives CDR1 SGHRS, CDR2 YFSETQ. The CDR3 is CASHPGRISNEQFF. In DNA, the CDR3 is TGCGCCAGTCACCCGGGACGCATATCCAATGAGCAGTTCTTC.

The gene calls are TRBV6-1 and TRBJ2-5; unclear D gene. V lost 6 bases, J lost 2 bases, and 16 bases lay in between. This CDR3 is 15 amino acids long. Germline V CDR1 and CDR2: MNHNS, SASEGT. CDR3 DNA: TGTGCCAGCAGGGCTAGTGGGAAGAAGCAAGAGACCCAGTACTTC. Translated, it gives CASRASGKKQETQYF.

The V and J genes are TRBV20-1 and TRBJ2-7; no clear D gene. This CDR3 comprises 12 residues. CDR1 is DFQATT and CDR2 is SNEGSKA in the germline V gene (reference sequence). The V end lost 0 bases, the J end lost 5 bases, and 8 bases lay between the germline ends. CDR3 nucleotide sequence: TGCAGTGCTAGAGACCACGGCAACGAGCAGTACTTC. This encodes CSARDHGNEQYF.

Only one count was recorded for this clonotype. V usage is TRBV7-9 and J usage is TRBJ1-2, with 7 bases aligning to TRBD1. Germline CDR1 reads SEHNR; CDR2 reads FQNEAQ (reference sequence). Trimming took 7 bases from V and 5 from J; bases not matched to a gene: 10. CDR3 size: 14 residues. The CDR3 bases are TGTGCCAGCAACCCCAGCGGGACAGAGTATGGCTACACCTTC. It encodes CASNPSGTEYGYTF.

This chain connects TRBV20-1 to TRBJ2-3; TRBD2 agrees at 15 bases. Trimming at V came to 7 bases and at J to 6 bases, leaving 5 bases not matched to a gene. CDR1 DFQATT and CDR2 SNEGSKA come from the germline V gene (reference sequence). This CDR3 is built from 14 residues. CDR3 coding DNA: TGCAGTGTCGGGACTAGCGGGAGGAGGGATACGCAGTATTTT. Protein: CSVGTSGRRDTQYF.

The chain employs TRBV30 and TRBJ2-3; D unresolved. Per germline, CDR1 GTSNPN and CDR2 SVGIG (reference sequence). The CDR3 length is 13 residues. Trimming pared 3 bases from V and 5 bases from J, leaving 12 bases between. The CDR3 loop is CAWRAPAGDTQYF. The CDR3 bases are TGTGCCTGGAGAGCCCCCGCCGGAGATACGCAGTATTTT.

The chain links TRBV20-1 to TRBJ2-7; the D gene is possibly TRBD1 (6 bases). The CDR3 is made up of 11 amino acids. Germline values: CDR1 DFQATT, CDR2 SNEGSKA (reference sequence). Trimming took off 4 bases at V and 6 bases at J, with 10 bases between the two ends. CDR3: CSAKGGGEQYF. The CDR3 region has the DNA TGCAGTGCTAAAGGGGGTGGCGAGCAGTACTTC.

J is TRBJ2-7 and V is TRBV20-1; maybe TRBD2 (5 bases). Deletions cut 0 bases from V and 10 bases from J, with 13 bases between. Germline values: CDR1 DFQATT, CDR2 SNEGSKA (reference sequence). The CDR3 runs 12 residues. CDR3 nucleotides: TGCAGTGCTAGAGAGTTCGGAGGCGGACAGTACTTC. Its protein product is CSAREFGGGQYF.

The rearrangement links TRBV2 to TRBJ2-7, with D possibly being TRBD2 (6 bases). CDR3 size: 14 residues. Per germline, CDR1 SNHLY and CDR2 FYNNEI. Trimming removed 6 bases at V and 2 bases at J, with 14 bases between. CDR3: CASRSGTLTYEQYF. CDR3 bases: TGTGCCAGCAGGTCGGGGACTCTCACCTACGAGCAGTACTTC.

The gene calls are TRBV18 and TRBJ1-1; possibly TRBD1 for D (5 bases). Between the trimmed V and J ends, which lost 5 bases and 7 bases, there was a span of 11 bases. The germline V gene has CDR1 KGHSH and CDR2 LQKENI. The CDR3 covers 12 residues. CDR3 sequence reads: CASSFARGEAFF. As DNA, the CDR3 is TGTGCCAGCTCATTCGCGAGGGGTGAAGCTTTCTTT.